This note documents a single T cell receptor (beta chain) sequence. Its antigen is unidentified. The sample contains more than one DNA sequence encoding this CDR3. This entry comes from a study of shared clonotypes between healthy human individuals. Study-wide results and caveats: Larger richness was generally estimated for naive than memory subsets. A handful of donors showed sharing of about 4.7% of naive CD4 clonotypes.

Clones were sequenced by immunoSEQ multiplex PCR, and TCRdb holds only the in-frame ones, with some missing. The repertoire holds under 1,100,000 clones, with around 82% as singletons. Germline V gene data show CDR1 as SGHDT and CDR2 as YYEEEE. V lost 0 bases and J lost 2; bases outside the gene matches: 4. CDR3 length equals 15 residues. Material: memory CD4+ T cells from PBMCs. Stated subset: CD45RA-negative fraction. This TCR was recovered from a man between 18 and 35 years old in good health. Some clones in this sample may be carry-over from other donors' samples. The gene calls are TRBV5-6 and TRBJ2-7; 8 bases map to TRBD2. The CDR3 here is CASSLAPGGPYEQYF. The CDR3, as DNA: TGTGCCAGCAGCTTGGCCCCGGGAGGGCCCTACGAGCAGTACTTC.